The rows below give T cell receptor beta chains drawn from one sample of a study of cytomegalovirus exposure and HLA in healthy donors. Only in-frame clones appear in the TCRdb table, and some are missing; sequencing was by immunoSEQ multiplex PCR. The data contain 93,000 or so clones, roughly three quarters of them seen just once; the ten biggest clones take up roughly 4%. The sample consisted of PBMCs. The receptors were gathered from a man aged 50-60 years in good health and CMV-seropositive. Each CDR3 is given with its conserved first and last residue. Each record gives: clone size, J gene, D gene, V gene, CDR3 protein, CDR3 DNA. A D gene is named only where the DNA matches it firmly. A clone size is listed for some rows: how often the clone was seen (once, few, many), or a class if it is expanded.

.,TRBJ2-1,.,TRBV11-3,CASSLEASNEQFF,TGTGCCAGCAGCTTAGAAGCGAGTAATGAGCAGTTCTTC
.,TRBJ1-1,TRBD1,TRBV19,CASSIGGQGAFGAFF,TGTGCCAGTAGTATAGGGGGACAGGGGGCCTTTGGAGCTTTCTTT
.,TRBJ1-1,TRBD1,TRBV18,CASSPQTGGNTEAFF,TGTGCCAGCTCACCACAAACAGGGGGCAACACTGAAGCTTTCTTT
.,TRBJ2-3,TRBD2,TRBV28,CASSFSGSGPDTQYF,TGTGCCAGCAGCTTCAGCGGGAGTGGTCCAGATACGCAGTATTTT
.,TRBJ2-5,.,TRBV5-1,CASSLGGVAVQETQYF,TGCGCCAGCAGCTTGGGGGGTGTAGCGGTTCAAGAGACCCAGTACTTC
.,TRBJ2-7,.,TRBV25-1,CASSIYYEQYF,TGTGCCAGCAGTATCTACTACGAGCAGTACTTC
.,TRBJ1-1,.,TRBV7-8,CASSPTMGGTEAFF,TGTGCCAGCAGCCCGACGATGGGGGGCACTGAAGCTTTCTTT
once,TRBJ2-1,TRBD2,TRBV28,CASSTLAGDYNEQFF,TGTGCCAGCAGTACTCTAGCGGGAGACTACAATGAGCAGTTCTTC
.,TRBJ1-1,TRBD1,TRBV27,CASSWTGGNTEAFF,TGTGCCAGCAGTTGGACAGGGGGCAACACTGAAGCTTTCTTT
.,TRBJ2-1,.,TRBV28,CASSLIQTYNEQFF,TGTGCCAGCAGTCTTATCCAGACCTACAATGAGCAGTTCTTC
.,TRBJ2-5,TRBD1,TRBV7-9,CSSRTGTGETQYF,TGTTCCAGCAGAACCGGGACAGGGGAGACCCAGTACTTC
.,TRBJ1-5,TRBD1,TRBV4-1,CASSQVGTGGQPQHF,TGCGCCAGCAGCCAAGTGGGGACAGGGGGGCAGCCCCAGCATTTT
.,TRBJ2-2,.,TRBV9,CASSVGRVDTGELFF,TGTGCCAGCAGCGTAGGGCGGGTAGACACCGGGGAGCTGTTTTTT
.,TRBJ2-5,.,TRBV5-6,CASSLIRGETQYF,TGTGCCAGCAGCTTGATAAGAGGGGAGACCCAGTACTTC